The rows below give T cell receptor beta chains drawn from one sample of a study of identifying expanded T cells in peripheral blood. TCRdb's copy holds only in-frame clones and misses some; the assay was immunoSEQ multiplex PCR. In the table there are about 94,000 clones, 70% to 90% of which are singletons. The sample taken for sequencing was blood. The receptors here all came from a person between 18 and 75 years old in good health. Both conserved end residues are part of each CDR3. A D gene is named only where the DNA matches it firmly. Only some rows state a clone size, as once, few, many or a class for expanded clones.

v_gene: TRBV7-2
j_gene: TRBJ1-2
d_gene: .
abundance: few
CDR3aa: CASSLTNYGYTF
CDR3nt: TGTGCCAGCAGCTTAACCAACTATGGCTACACCTTC

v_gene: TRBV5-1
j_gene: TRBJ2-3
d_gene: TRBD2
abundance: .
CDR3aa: CASSRRVSGPSISTDTQYF
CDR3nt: TGCGCCAGCAGCCGGCGGGTTAGCGGGCCTTCGATTAGCACAGATACGCAGTATTTT

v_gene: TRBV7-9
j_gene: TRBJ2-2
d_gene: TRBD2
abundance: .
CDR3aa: CASSPGLAGDAGELFF
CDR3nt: TGTGCCAGCAGCCCCGGACTAGCGGGAGACGCCGGGGAGCTGTTTTTT

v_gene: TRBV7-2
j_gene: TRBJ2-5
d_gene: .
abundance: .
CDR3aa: CASSPSPETQYF
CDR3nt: TGTGCCAGCAGCCCATCCCCAGAGACCCAGTACTTC

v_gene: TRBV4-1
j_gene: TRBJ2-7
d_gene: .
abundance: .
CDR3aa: CASSQVHQGHEQYF
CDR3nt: TGCGCCAGCAGCCAAGTCCACCAGGGCCACGAGCAGTACTTC

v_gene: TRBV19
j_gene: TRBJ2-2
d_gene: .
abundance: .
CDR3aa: CASSPRGNTGELFF
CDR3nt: TGTGCCAGTAGCCCGAGGGGGAACACCGGGGAGCTGTTTTTT

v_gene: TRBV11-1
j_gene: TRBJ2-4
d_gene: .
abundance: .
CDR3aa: CASSFSGENIQYF
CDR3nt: TGTGCCAGCAGCTTTTCGGGGGAAAACATTCAGTACTTC

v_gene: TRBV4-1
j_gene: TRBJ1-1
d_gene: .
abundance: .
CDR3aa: CASRWGVGGTEAFF
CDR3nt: TGCGCCAGCAGATGGGGGGTCGGGGGCACTGAAGCTTTCTTT

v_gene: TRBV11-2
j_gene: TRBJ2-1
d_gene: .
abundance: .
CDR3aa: CASSPGTDLGFF
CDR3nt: TGTGCCAGCAGCCCGGGGACGGACTTAGGCTTCTTC

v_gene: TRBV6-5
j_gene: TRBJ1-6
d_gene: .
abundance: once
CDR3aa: CASSYARTLGHSPLHF
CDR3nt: TGTGCCAGCAGTTACGCTCGGACCCTAGGGCATTCACCCCTCCACTTT

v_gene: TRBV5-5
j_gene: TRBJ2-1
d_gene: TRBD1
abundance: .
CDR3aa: CASSLERVTGDEQFF
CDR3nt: TGTGCCAGCAGCTTGGAGAGGGTGACAGGGGATGAGCAGTTCTTC

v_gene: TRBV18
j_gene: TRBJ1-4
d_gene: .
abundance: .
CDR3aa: CASSPSRTNEKLFF
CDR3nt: TGTGCCAGCTCACCTTCACGGACTAATGAAAAACTGTTTTTT

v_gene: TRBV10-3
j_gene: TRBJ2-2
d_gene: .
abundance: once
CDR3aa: CAISDTSLGQRELFF
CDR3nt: TGTGCCATCAGTGATACAAGTTTAGGGCAGAGGGAGCTGTTTTTT

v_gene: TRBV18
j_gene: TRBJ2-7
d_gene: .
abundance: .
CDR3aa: CASRQNLDGYYEQYF
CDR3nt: TGTGCCAGCCGCCAAAACCTCGACGGGTACTACGAGCAGTACTTC

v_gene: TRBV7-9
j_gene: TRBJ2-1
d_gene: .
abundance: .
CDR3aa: CASSRSTQEDNEQFF
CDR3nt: TGTGCCAGCAGCCGCAGTACGCAGGAGGACAATGAGCAGTTCTTC

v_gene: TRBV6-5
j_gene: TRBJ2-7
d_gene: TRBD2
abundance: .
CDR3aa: CASSYLTSERWYEQYF
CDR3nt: TGTGCCAGCAGTTACCTTACTAGCGAGAGGTGGTACGAGCAGTACTTC

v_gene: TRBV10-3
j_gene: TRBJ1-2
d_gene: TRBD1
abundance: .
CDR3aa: CAISESGTGGNYGYTF
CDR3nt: TGTGCCATCAGTGAGTCGGGGACAGGGGGAAACTATGGCTACACCTTC

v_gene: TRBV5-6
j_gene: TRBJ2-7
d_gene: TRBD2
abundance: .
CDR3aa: CASSVLAGGPRYEQYF
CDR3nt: TGTGCCAGCAGCGTGCTAGCGGGAGGGCCTAGGTACGAGCAGTACTTC

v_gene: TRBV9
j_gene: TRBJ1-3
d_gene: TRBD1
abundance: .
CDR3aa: CASSDSRGQNSGNTIYF
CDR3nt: TGTGCCAGCAGCGATAGTCGGGGACAGAACTCTGGAAACACCATATATTTT

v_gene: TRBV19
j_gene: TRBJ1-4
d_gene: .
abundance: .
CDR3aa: CASTRRATNPATNEKLFF
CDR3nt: TGTGCCAGTACAAGGAGAGCAACTAACCCAGCAACTAATGAAAAACTGTTTTTT

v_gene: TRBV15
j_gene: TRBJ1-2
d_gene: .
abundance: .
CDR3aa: CATSRDLGRRFVGGYGYTF
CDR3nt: TGTGCCACCAGCAGAGACTTGGGACGGAGGTTCGTCGGCGGGTATGGCTACACCTTC

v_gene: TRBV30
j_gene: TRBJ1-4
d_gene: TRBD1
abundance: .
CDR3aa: CAWSVRPADRAANEKLFF
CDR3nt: TGTGCCTGGAGTGTACGTCCCGCGGACAGGGCTGCTAATGAAAAACTGTTTTTT

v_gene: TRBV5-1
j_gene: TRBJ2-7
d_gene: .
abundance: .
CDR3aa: CASSPSGVNYEQYF
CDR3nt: TGCGCCAGCAGCCCATCTGGGGTAAACTACGAGCAGTACTTC

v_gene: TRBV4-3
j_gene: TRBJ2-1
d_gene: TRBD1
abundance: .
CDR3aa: CASSQDRVRGWNEQFF
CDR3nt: TGCGCCAGCAGCCAAGATAGGGTCAGGGGGTGGAATGAGCAGTTCTTC

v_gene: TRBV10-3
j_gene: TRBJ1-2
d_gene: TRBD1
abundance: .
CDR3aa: CAISDPDRVGGYTF
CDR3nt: TGTGCCATCAGTGACCCGGACAGGGTAGGTGGCTACACCTTC

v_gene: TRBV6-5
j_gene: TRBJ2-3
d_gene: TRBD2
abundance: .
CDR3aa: CASSYQAGVGLDTQYF
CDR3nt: TGTGCCAGCAGTTACCAAGCGGGGGTCGGCTTAGATACGCAGTATTTT

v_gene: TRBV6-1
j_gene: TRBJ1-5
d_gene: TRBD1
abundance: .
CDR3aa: CASSWDRGYQPQHF
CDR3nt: TGTGCCAGCAGCTGGGACAGGGGTTATCAGCCCCAGCATTTT

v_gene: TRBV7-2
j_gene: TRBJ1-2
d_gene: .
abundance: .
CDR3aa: CASSLASGEGGYTF
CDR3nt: TGTGCCAGCAGCTTAGCGAGCGGGGAGGGTGGCTACACCTTC

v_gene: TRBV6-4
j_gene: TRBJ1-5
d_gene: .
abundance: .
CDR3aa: CANRGVSNQPQHF
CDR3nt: TGTGCCAACCGGGGGGTTAGCAATCAGCCCCAGCATTTT

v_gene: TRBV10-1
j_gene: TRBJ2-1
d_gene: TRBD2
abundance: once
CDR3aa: CASSESPTSRDNEQFF
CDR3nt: TGCGCCAGCAGTGAGTCCCCGACTAGCAGAGACAATGAGCAGTTCTTC

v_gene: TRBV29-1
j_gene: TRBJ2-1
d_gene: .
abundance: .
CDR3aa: CSVMGLVETYNEQFF
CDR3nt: TGCAGCGTGATGGGGCTGGTAGAGACCTACAATGAGCAGTTCTTC

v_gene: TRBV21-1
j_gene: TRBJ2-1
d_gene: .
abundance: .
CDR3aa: CASISDRGQYNEQFF
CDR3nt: TGTGCCAGCATTTCTGACAGGGGGCAATACAATGAGCAGTTCTTC

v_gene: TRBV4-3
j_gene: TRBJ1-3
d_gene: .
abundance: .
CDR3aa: CASSQVASGVRNTIYF
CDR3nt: TGCGCCAGCAGCCAAGTCGCCAGTGGTGTAAGAAACACCATATATTTT

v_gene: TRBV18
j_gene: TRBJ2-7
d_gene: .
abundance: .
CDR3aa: CASSPPGDPYEQYF
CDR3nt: TGTGCCAGCTCACCACCTGGGGACCCCTACGAGCAGTACTTC

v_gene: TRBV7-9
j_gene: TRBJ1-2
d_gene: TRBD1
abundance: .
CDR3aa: CASSPGTGSNGYTF
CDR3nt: TGTGCCAGCAGCCCCGGGACAGGAAGTAATGGCTACACCTTC

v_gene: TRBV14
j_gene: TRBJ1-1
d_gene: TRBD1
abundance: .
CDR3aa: CASSHGYRGRAEAFF
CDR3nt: TGTGCCAGCAGCCACGGATACAGGGGCAGGGCTGAAGCTTTCTTT

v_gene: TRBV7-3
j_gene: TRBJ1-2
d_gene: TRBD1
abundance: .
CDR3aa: CASSPGTGYGYTF
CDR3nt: TGTGCCAGCAGCCCTGGGACAGGGTATGGCTACACCTTC

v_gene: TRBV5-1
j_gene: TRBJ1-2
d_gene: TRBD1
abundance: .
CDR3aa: CASSSTGPNYGYTF
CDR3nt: TGCGCCAGCAGCTCGACAGGGCCTAACTATGGCTACACCTTC

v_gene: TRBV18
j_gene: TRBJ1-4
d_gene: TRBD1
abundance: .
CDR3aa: CASSRQGVNEKLFF
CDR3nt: TGTGCCAGCTCCAGACAGGGGGTTAATGAAAAACTGTTTTTT

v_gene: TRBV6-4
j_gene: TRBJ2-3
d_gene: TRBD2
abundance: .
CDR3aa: CASSRGGGDTQYF
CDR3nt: TGTGCCAGCAGTCGCGGGGGGGGAGATACGCAGTATTTT

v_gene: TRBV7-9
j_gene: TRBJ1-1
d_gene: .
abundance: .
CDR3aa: CASSLLDNTEAFF
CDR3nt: TGTGCCAGCAGCCTCTTGGACAACACTGAAGCTTTCTTT

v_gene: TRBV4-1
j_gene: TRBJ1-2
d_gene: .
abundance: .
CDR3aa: CASSQGRAGLNYGYTF
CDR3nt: TGCGCCAGCAGCCAAGGAAGGGCAGGCCTCAATTATGGCTACACCTTC

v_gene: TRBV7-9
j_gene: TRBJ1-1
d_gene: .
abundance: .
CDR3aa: CASSLDSGSTEAFF
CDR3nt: TGTGCCAGCAGCTTAGACTCAGGTTCCACTGAAGCTTTCTTT

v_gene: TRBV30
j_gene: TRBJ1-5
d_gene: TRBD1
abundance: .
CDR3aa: CAWAGQGSNQPQHF
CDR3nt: TGTGCCTGGGCCGGACAGGGCTCCAATCAGCCCCAGCATTTT

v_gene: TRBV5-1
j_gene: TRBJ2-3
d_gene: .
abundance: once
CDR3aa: CASSLAPTDTQYF
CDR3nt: TGCGCCAGCAGCTTGGCCCCGACTGATACGCAGTATTTT

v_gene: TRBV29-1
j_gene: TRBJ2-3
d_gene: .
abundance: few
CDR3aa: CSVEGFTSDTQYF
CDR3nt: TGCAGCGTTGAGGGATTTACCTCAGATACGCAGTATTTT

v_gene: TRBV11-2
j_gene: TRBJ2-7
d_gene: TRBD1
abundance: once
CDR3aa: CASSLTSGQVLPYEQYF
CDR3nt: TGTGCCAGCAGTTTAACTAGTGGACAGGTCCTCCCCTATGAGCAGTACTTC

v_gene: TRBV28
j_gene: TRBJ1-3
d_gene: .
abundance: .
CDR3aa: CASSLGGAVPTGNTIYF
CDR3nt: TGTGCCAGCAGTTTAGGGGGGGCGGTGCCTACTGGAAACACCATATATTTT

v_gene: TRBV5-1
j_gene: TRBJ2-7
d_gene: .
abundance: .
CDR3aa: CASSLTAPSEQYF
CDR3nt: TGCGCCAGCAGCTTAACTGCCCCTAGCGAGCAGTACTTC